The 17 T cell receptor beta chains given below trace back to one sample, sequenced in a study of blood T cell repertoires in COVID-19. Here immunoSEQ multiplex PCR was the method, and the copy in TCRdb shows in-frame clones only, minus some. This sample carries around 240,000 clones, approximately 84% of them seen once, and the ten largest clones take 1.9%. Input material: peripheral blood. These receptors were collected from an elderly woman with acute or convalescent COVID-19.

As to this clone: The sample has other DNA sequences that encode this CDR3 too. The rearrangement joins TRBV3-1 (or the pseudogene TRBV3-2) to TRBJ2-2, with 10 bases fitting TRBD2. The ends lost 4 bases at V and 6 bases at J; junction bases unmatched: 2. This CDR3 is 14 amino acids long. Germline CDR1 reads LGHDT; CDR2 reads YNNKEL (reference sequence). The CDR3 is CASSLSGGPGELFF. Here the CDR3 DNA reads TGTGCCAGCAGCCTTAGCGGGGGGCCCGGGGAGCTGTTTTTT.

In its sample, this clone was seen a few times. CDR3 nucleotide sequence: TGTGCCAGCAGCTTAGGGCTAGCAGGAGCTAGGGATGAGCAGTTCTTC. This translates into CASSLGLAGARDEQFF. The V gene is TRBV11-3, the J gene TRBJ2-1; TRBD2 is a possible D gene (5 bases). This CDR3 contains 16 residues. CDR1 SGHNT and CDR2 YENEEA come from the germline V gene. V was cut by 1 base and J by 8 bases, with 18 bases left in between.

This rearrangement joins TRBV9 to TRBJ1-3, with D maybe TRBD1 (6 bases). Per germline, CDR1 SGDLS and CDR2 YYNGEE. The length of the CDR3 is 15 residues. Trimming pared 3 bases from V and 1 base from J, leaving 11 bases between. CDR3 sequence reads: CASSASGQSGNTIYF. CDR3 nucleotides: TGTGCCAGCAGCGCGAGTGGACAGTCTGGAAACACCATATATTTT.

This clone was seen a single time. The V call is TRBV7-3, the J call TRBJ2-5, with TRBD1 matching over 7 bases. The CDR3 is 14 residues long. V shed 4 bases and J 7 bases; nucleotides not matched to a gene: 9. Germline assignment: CDR1 SGHTA and CDR2 FQGTGA. The chain's CDR3 is CASSSDRDLGTQYF. The DNA of the CDR3 is TGTGCCAGCAGCTCCGACAGGGATCTGGGGACCCAGTACTTC.

This clone was picked up one time. V usage is TRBV7-8 and J usage is TRBJ1-5; TRBD1 matches 7 bases. Germline CDR1 and CDR2: SGHVS and FQNEAQ. V gave up 4 bases and J gave up 2 bases; unmatched junction bases: 5. The CDR3 loop spans 15 amino acids. The CDR3, as DNA: TGTGCCAGCAGCTCATGGACAGGAGGCAATCAGCCCCAGCATTTT. This sequence encodes CASSSWTGGNQPQHF. The full variable domain, completed using reference TRBV7-8 and TRBJ1-5, is GAGVSQSPRYKVAKRGQDVALRCDPISGHVSLFWYQQALGQGPEFLTYFQNEAQLDKSGLPSDRFFAERPEGSVSTLKIQRTQQEDSAVYLCASSSWTGGNQPQHFGDGTRLSIL.

V and J are TRBV19 and TRBJ1-2; the D gene is possibly TRBD1 (5 bases). CDR3 length: 13 amino acids. V gave up 8 bases and J gave up 4 bases, with 14 bases separating them. The germline V gene has CDR1 LNHDA and CDR2 SQIVND (reference sequence). This chain's CDR3 is CASSRGGGYGYTF. CDR3 coding DNA: TGTGCCAGTTCCCGCGGGGGGGGCTATGGCTACACCTTC.

The chain joins TRBV6-1 to TRBJ1-3; D gene unclear. This CDR3 has 12 residues. V dropped 1 base and J dropped 8 bases, with 6 bases sitting between them. Germline V CDR1 and CDR2: MNHNS, SASEGT. CDR3 coding DNA: TGTGCCAGCAGTGAAGGGAGCTACACCATATATTTT. Its translation: CASSEGSYTIYF.

The rearrangement joins TRBV19 to TRBJ1-2; tentatively, D is TRBD1 (6 bases). CDR1 is LNHDA and CDR2 is SQIVND in the germline V gene (reference sequence). Between the trimmed V and J ends, which lost 6 bases and 2 bases, there was a span of 13 bases. The CDR3 runs to 14 residues. The CDR3 DNA sequence: TGTGCCAGTAGGTGGGACGGGACAAACTATGGCTACACCTTC. Protein sequence: CASRWDGTNYGYTF.

A few counts support this clone. V gene TRBV27 combines with J gene TRBJ2-4; possible D gene TRBD2, 6 bases. The germline CDR1 and CDR2 sequences are MNHEY and SMNVEV (reference sequence). This CDR3 spans 15 amino acids. The germline V and J ends were trimmed by 6 bases and 0 bases, with 12 bases remaining between them. The CDR3 loop reads CASRIGGLAKNIQYF. CDR3 bases: TGTGCCAGCAGAATCGGGGGTCTAGCCAAAAACATTCAGTACTTC.

The chain's CDR3 is CASSREYYGYTF. Written as DNA, the CDR3 is TGTGCCAGCAGCCGAGAATATTATGGCTACACCTTC. The V call is TRBV3-1 (or the pseudogene TRBV3-2), the J call TRBJ1-2; no reliable D call. Germline lookup yields CDR1 LGHDT and CDR2 YNNKEL (reference sequence). Trimming left V 4 bases short and J 5 bases short, with 8 bases between. The CDR3 is 12 residues long.

V is TRBV3-1 (or the pseudogene TRBV3-2) and J is TRBJ2-2, with D unresolved. CDR1 is LGHDT and CDR2 is YNNKEL in the germline V gene (reference sequence). V was clipped by 8 bases and J by 1 base, with 5 bases between them. The CDR3 is made up of 12 amino acids. The CDR3 nucleotides read TGTGCCAGCCGGAGGAACACCGGGGAGCTGTTTTTT. It is translated as CASRRNTGELFF.

This clone came up once. The V and J genes are TRBV19 and TRBJ2-2; 9 nucleotides line up with TRBD1. CDR1 and CDR2 from the germline V gene are LNHDA and SQIVND (reference sequence). This CDR3 has 16 residues. The J segment lost 5 bases and the V segment lost 4 bases, leaving 8 bases of the junction unmatched. The CDR3 loop is CASSRTWDRVTGELFF. CDR3 nucleotide sequence: TGTGCCAGTAGTAGGACTTGGGACAGGGTAACCGGGGAGCTGTTTTTT.

This clone has at least ten counts. The chain carries TRBV4-3 and TRBJ1-5, with TRBD1 identical over 7 bases. The CDR3 length is 18 residues. The ends lost 0 bases at V and 4 bases at J; junction bases unmatched: 12. Germline V CDR1 and CDR2: LGHNA, YSLEER. The CDR3 here is CASSQEIGGQDSNQPQHF. As DNA, the CDR3 is TGCGCCAGCAGCCAAGAGATTGGTGGACAGGACTCAAATCAGCCCCAGCATTTT.

This clone was seen a few times. The J gene is TRBJ1-6, the V gene TRBV6-5; 7 bases are a match to TRBD1. The CDR3 has 14 amino acids. The trim removed 10 bases at V and 7 bases at J, leaving 10 bases unmatched. Germline CDR1 and CDR2: MNHEY and SVGAGI. The CDR3: CATTNRGENSPLHF. CDR3 DNA: TGTGCCACCACCAACAGGGGAGAGAATTCACCCCTCCACTTT.

The chain joins TRBV2 to TRBJ1-2; possible D gene TRBD1, 6 bases. CDR1 and CDR2 (germline): SNHLY, FYNNEI. Between the trimmed V and J ends, which lost 4 bases and 8 bases, there was a span of 8 bases. The CDR3 is 11 residues long. For the CDR3, the DNA is TGTGCCAGCAGTGTCAGGGGCGGCTACACCTTC. Translated, it gives CASSVRGGYTF.

This clone was found once. The chain joins TRBV7-9 to TRBJ1-3, with 7 nucleotides matching TRBD1. The V and J ends lost 5 bases and 7 bases, in that order; junction bases with no gene match: 8. Germline CDR1 reads SEHNR; CDR2 reads FQNEAQ (reference sequence). This CDR3 is 14 amino acids long. This CDR3 is CASSPGQSFNTIYF. DNA of the CDR3: TGTGCCAGCAGCCCGGGACAGAGTTTCAACACCATATATTTT.

This clone was found a few times. This chain uses TRBV11-2 with TRBJ2-7; 9 bases are a match to TRBD2. CDR1 and CDR2 from the germline V gene are SGHAT and FQNNGV. This CDR3 has 14 residues. The junction had 6 bases not matched to a gene; V was cut back by 5 bases and J by 4 bases. CDR3 nucleotides: TGTGCCAGCAGCACGTCGACTAGCGGATACGAGCAGTACTTC. Translation gives CASSTSTSGYEQYF. The whole variable domain, remainder taken from reference TRBV11-2 and TRBJ2-7, is EAGVAQSPRYKIIEKRQSVAFWCNPISGHATLYWYQQILGQGPKLLIQFQNNGVVDDSQLPKDRFSAERLKGVDSTLKIQPAKLEDSAVYLCASSTSTSGYEQYFGPGTRLTVT.